This T cell receptor beta chain was recovered during a study of control samples from healthy donors and cancer patients. Germline V CDR1 and CDR2: LGHDT, YNNKEL (reference sequence). The CDR3 sequence is 13 residues long. V shed 1 base and J shed 8 bases, with 11 bases lying between them. TCRdb's table, derived via immunoSEQ multiplex PCR, lists solely in-frame clones and lacks some. This sample has around 110,000 clones, with more than 85% found just once. The chain has TRBV3-1 (or the pseudogene TRBV3-2) and TRBJ1-2, with D perhaps TRBD1 (5 bases). The source is a man aged 25-45 years in good health. Material: blood. For the CDR3, the DNA is TGTGCCAGCAGCCAAGGTCGAGGGGTCGGCTACACCTTC. The encoded protein is CASSQGRGVGYTF.